The 32 T cell receptor beta chains listed next were all sequenced from one sample in a study of cytomegalovirus exposure and HLA in healthy donors. Amplification used 60 Vbeta primers and 13 Jbeta primers. Assay used: immunoSEQ multiplex PCR; TCRdb lists only in-frame clones, some missing. The data show 200,000 to 250,000 clones, with approximately 82% seen just once and approximately 0.62% held by the top ten. Sequences were obtained from PBMCs. The receptors shown here come from a middle-aged woman in good health and CMV-seronegative.

The CDR3 region is CASSPRGEINYGYTF. The CDR3 DNA reads TGTGCCAGCAGCCCCCGTGGGGAGATAAATTATGGCTACACCTTC. V gene TRBV6-6 combines with J gene TRBJ1-2; D unclear. Trimming pared 6 bases from V and 5 bases from J, leaving 19 bases between. Germline CDR1 is MNHNY and CDR2 is SVGAGI (reference sequence). CDR3 size: 15 residues.

The V gene is TRBV7-9, the J gene TRBJ1-1; 8 positions agree with TRBD1. The V segment lost 4 bases and the J segment 1 base; nucleotides outside the gene matches: 8. CDR3 size: 16 residues. Per germline, CDR1 SEHNR and CDR2 FQNEAQ (reference sequence). CDR3: CASSSRQGRWNTEAFF. The CDR3 coding sequence is TGTGCCAGCAGCTCCCGACAGGGGAGGTGGAACACTGAAGCTTTCTTT.

CDR3 sequence reads: CASSYSAGTGFVNEKLFF. The CDR3 coding sequence is TGTGCCAGCAGCTATTCCGCCGGGACAGGGTTTGTTAATGAAAAACTGTTTTTT. The gene calls are TRBV27 and TRBJ1-4; 9 nucleotides match TRBD1. CDR1 is MNHEY and CDR2 is SMNVEV in the germline V gene (reference sequence). This CDR3 is built from 18 residues. Germline trimming cut 6 bases from V and 4 bases from J; bases unmatched to any gene: 15. The variable domain in full, with the rest retrieved from reference TRBV27 and TRBJ1-4, is EAQVTQNPRYLITVTGKKLTVTCSQNMNHEYMSWYRQDPGLGLRQIYYSMNVEVTDKGDVPEGYKVSRKEKRNFPLILESPSPNQTSLYFCASSYSAGTGFVNEKLFFGSGTQLSVL.

The V call is TRBV11-2, the J call TRBJ2-5; weak D call: TRBD1 (5 bases). Per germline, CDR1 SGHAT and CDR2 FQNNGV. V was trimmed by 0 bases and J by 5 bases, leaving 10 bases between them. CDR3 length equals 14 residues. This CDR3 reads CASSLEVRVETQYF. CDR3 in DNA: TGTGCCAGCAGCTTAGAGGTCAGGGTGGAGACCCAGTACTTC. The full variable domain, completed using reference TRBV11-2 and TRBJ2-5, is EAGVAQSPRYKIIEKRQSVAFWCNPISGHATLYWYQQILGQGPKLLIQFQNNGVVDDSQLPKDRFSAERLKGVDSTLKIQPAKLEDSAVYLCASSLEVRVETQYFGPGTRLLVL.

The rearrangement uses TRBV10-3 and TRBJ2-1; D is ambiguous. V lost 7 bases and J lost 10, with 11 bases in between. CDR3 length: 11 residues. CDR1 and CDR2 from the germline V gene are ENHRY and SYGVKD. CDR3: CAIKGVREQFF. The CDR3 DNA reads TGTGCCATCAAAGGTGTGCGGGAGCAGTTCTTC.

V is TRBV27 and J is TRBJ2-7, with unresolved D. The CDR3 extends over 14 amino acids. Trimming cost V 0 bases and J 6 bases, with 12 bases left between them. Germline V lookup: CDR1 MNHEY, CDR2 SMNVEV (reference sequence). CDR3 DNA sequence: TGTGCCAGCAGTTTATCGAGGCCGGCGAGCGAGCAGTACTTC. Protein: CASSLSRPASEQYF.

The rearrangement joins TRBV11-2 to TRBJ2-1; no reliable D call. Per the germline V gene, CDR1 is SGHAT and CDR2 is FQNNGV. With 3 bases removed from V and 0 bases from J, the gap between germline ends came to 12 bases. This CDR3 region has 16 residues. Here the CDR3 reads CASSLKILSSYNEQFF. The DNA for the CDR3 is TGTGCCAGCAGCTTGAAGATACTTAGCTCCTACAATGAGCAGTTCTTC.

CDR3 residues: CASGGGGNTIYF. CDR3 sequence (DNA): TGTGCCAGCGGGGGAGGTGGAAACACCATATATTTT. This chain connects TRBV9 to TRBJ1-3; tentative D call: TRBD1 (5 bases). This CDR3 spans 12 amino acids. The V end was cut by 7 bases, the J end by 3 bases, with 8 bases between. The germline CDR1 and CDR2 sequences are SGDLS and YYNGEE.

The rearrangement joins TRBV9 to TRBJ1-6; 12 nucleotides align to TRBD1. CDR3 length: 16 amino acids. CDR1 is SGDLS and CDR2 is YYNGEE in the germline V gene. Losses at the gene ends were 2 bases for V and 9 bases for J; bases not matched to a gene: 6. The CDR3 protein is CASSVGTGGEGSPLHF. In DNA form, the CDR3 reads TGTGCCAGCAGCGTCGGGACAGGGGGCGAGGGTTCACCCCTCCACTTT.

V and J are TRBV28 and TRBJ2-3, with a possible D match to TRBD2 (5 bases). V dropped 1 base and J dropped 4 bases, with 9 bases sitting between them. This CDR3 comprises 14 residues. Germline V CDR1 and CDR2: MDHEN, SYDVKM. CDR3 sequence (DNA): TGTGCCAGCAGTTTATCTACTAGGTCAGATACGCAGTATTTT. It yields the protein CASSLSTRSDTQYF.

This clone was seen only a few times. The chain joins TRBV7-8 to TRBJ2-3; D gene uncertain. V shed 4 bases and J shed 5 bases, with 13 bases lying between them. The CDR3 extends over 14 amino acids. Germline V CDR1 and CDR2: SGHVS, FQNEAQ. The CDR3 spells CASSSATARDTQYF. Written as DNA, the CDR3 is TGTGCCAGCAGCTCGGCGACTGCACGAGATACGCAGTATTTT.

This sequence joins TRBV28 and TRBJ1-5, with 8 bases identical to TRBD1. The CDR3 has 15 residues. J gave up 4 bases and V 7 bases, and 9 bases lay outside the gene matches. Germline values: CDR1 MDHEN, CDR2 SYDVKM. CDR3 DNA: TGTGCCAGCACTTCACCTCACAGGGGGAATCAGCCCCAGCATTTT. It codes for CASTSPHRGNQPQHF.

The chain couples TRBV30 to TRBJ1-3; 7 nucleotides agree with TRBD1. The V gene end was trimmed by 7 bases and the J gene end by 0 bases; junction bases not matched to a gene: 6. The CDR3 totals 14 residues. CDR1 and CDR2 (germline): GTSNPN, SVGIG (reference sequence). The DNA for the CDR3 is TGTGCCTCTAGACAGGGCCTCTCTGGAAACACCATATATTTT. It yields the protein CASRQGLSGNTIYF.

The chain recombines TRBV7-9 with TRBJ2-7; possible D gene TRBD2, 6 bases. CDR3 length: 14 amino acids. CDR1 is SEHNR, CDR2 FQNEAQ, per germline (reference sequence). Trimming took off 5 bases at V and 3 bases at J, with 14 bases between the two ends. The CDR3 DNA sequence: TGTGCCAGCAGCCCCGTGGGGGGAGTCTACGAGCAGTACTTC. Amino acid sequence: CASSPVGGVYEQYF. Full variable domain (missing parts from reference TRBV7-9 and TRBJ2-7): DTGVSQNPRHKITKRGQNVTFRCDPISEHNRLYWYRQTLGQGPEFLTYFQNEAQLEKSRLLSDRFSAERPKGSFSTLEIQRTEQGDSAMYLCASSPVGGVYEQYFGPGTRLTVT.

The chain is built from TRBV9 and TRBJ2-5; possibly TRBD1 for D (6 bases). CDR1 SGDLS and CDR2 YYNGEE come from the germline V gene. CDR3 length: 13 residues. Trimming cost V 3 bases and J 4 bases, with 10 bases left between them. CDR3 in amino acids: CASSAAGVETQYF. CDR3 nucleotide sequence: TGTGCCAGCAGCGCGGCAGGGGTAGAGACCCAGTACTTC.

This chain uses TRBV10-3 with TRBJ2-7; 7 nucleotides agree with TRBD2. In germline, CDR1 is ENHRY, CDR2 SYGVKD. Unmatched junction bases numbered 11, after V lost 3 bases and J lost 6 bases. The CDR3 is 15 amino acids. The CDR3, as DNA: TGTGCCATCAGTGACCCCGGCAGGGAGGGGACCGAGCAGTACTTC. It specifies CAISDPGREGTEQYF.

The V call is TRBV5-4, the J call TRBJ1-2; TRBD1 aligns across 10 bases. After removal of 1 base from V and 8 bases from J, the junction contained 8 bases not matched to a gene. The CDR3 extends over 15 amino acids. Looked up from germline, CDR1 is SGHNT and CDR2 is YYREEE (reference sequence). CDR3 in amino acids: CASSLRDRGRLGYTF. CDR3 DNA sequence: TGTGCCAGCAGCTTGAGAGACAGGGGGCGTCTAGGCTACACCTTC.

The V and J genes are TRBV6-5 and TRBJ1-5; D unclear. The V end was cut by 2 bases, the J end by 5 bases, with 7 bases between. This CDR3 contains 13 residues. Germline-derived CDR1 and CDR2 are MNHEY and SVGAGI. CDR3 sequence: CASSYGQHQPQHF. The CDR3 region has the DNA TGTGCCAGCAGTTACGGGCAGCATCAGCCCCAGCATTTT.

This sequence joins TRBV28 and TRBJ2-7; TRBD1 matches 10 bases. This CDR3 contains 14 residues. Germline values: CDR1 MDHEN, CDR2 SYDVKM. V lost 7 bases to trimming and J lost 2 bases; unmatched junction nucleotides: 5. CDR3: CASTPGTGAYEQYF. CDR3 nucleotides: TGTGCCAGCACCCCCGGGACAGGGGCCTACGAGCAGTACTTC. Using reference TRBV28 and TRBJ2-7 for the parts outside the CDR3, the full variable domain is DVKVTQSSRYLVKRTGEKVFLECVQDMDHENMFWYRQDPGLGLRLIYFSYDVKMKEKGDIPEGYSVSREKKERFSLILESASTNQTSMYLCASTPGTGAYEQYFGPGTRLTVT.

The chain combines TRBV7-2 with TRBJ1-4; D gene ambiguous. Between the trimmed V and J ends, which lost 7 bases and 8 bases, there was a span of 17 bases. In germline, CDR1 is SGHTA, CDR2 FQGNSA. This CDR3 contains 14 residues. CDR3 loop: CASTLRSPSEKLFF. As DNA, the CDR3 is TGTGCCAGCACCCTACGATCCCCCTCGGAAAAACTGTTTTTT.

The chain joins TRBV11-2 to TRBJ1-4; D remains ambiguous. CDR1 is SGHAT and CDR2 is FQNNGV in the germline V gene. CDR3 size: 13 residues. V gave up 2 bases and J gave up 6 bases, with 7 bases separating them. DNA for the CDR3: TGTGCCAGCAGCTTACGGGTTGATGAAAAACTGTTTTTT. Protein: CASSLRVDEKLFF.

This chain joins TRBV5-1 and TRBJ2-7; the match to TRBD1 covers 8 bases. Germline V gene data show CDR1 as SGHRS and CDR2 as YFSETQ. V trimming: 4 bases; J trimming: 6 bases; junction bases outside the gene matches: 9. The CDR3 contains 14 residues. CDR3 nucleotides: TGCGCCAGCAGCCTCGGGACAGGTCCCCCCGAGCAGTACTTC. It encodes CASSLGTGPPEQYF.

The chain has TRBV5-1 and TRBJ1-2, with 10 bases lining up with TRBD1. CDR1 and CDR2 (germline): SGHRS, YFSETQ. This CDR3 spans 13 amino acids. V lost 5 bases to trimming and J lost 8 bases; unmatched junction nucleotides: 6. DNA for the CDR3: TGCGCCAGCAGTCATGGGACAGGGGAAGGCTACACCTTC. Translating gives CASSHGTGEGYTF.

In regard to this clone: This sample includes further DNA sequences coding for the same CDR3. The V gene is TRBV9, the J gene TRBJ2-3; D gene unclear. This CDR3 region has 13 residues. Germline-derived CDR1 and CDR2 are SGDLS and YYNGEE. Trimming removed 2 bases from V and 1 base from J, with 5 bases in between. CDR3 nucleotides: TGTGCCAGCAGCGTCCAGGGCACAGATACGCAGTATTTT. Amino acids: CASSVQGTDTQYF.

V and J are TRBV27 and TRBJ1-3; weak D call: TRBD1 (6 bases). This CDR3 region has 15 residues. Germline V gene lookup returns CDR1 MNHEY and CDR2 SMNVEV (reference sequence). V gave up 6 bases and J gave up 4 bases, with 16 bases separating them. DNA for the CDR3: TGTGCCAGCAGCCGGGCACAGGGAATCGGAAACACCATATATTTT. This gives the protein CASSRAQGIGNTIYF.

This clone showed up just once. The gene calls are TRBV6-1 and TRBJ1-1; maybe TRBD1 (6 bases). The CDR3 is 14 amino acids. The germline gives CDR1 MNHNS, CDR2 SASEGT. V gave up 5 bases and J gave up 3 bases, with 13 bases separating them. The CDR3 nucleotides are TGTGCCAGCAGTCGCTTAGGGGGGGACACTGAAGCTTTCTTT. It is translated as CASSRLGGDTEAFF.

This chain connects TRBV7-2 to TRBJ2-5; D is unclear. The CDR3 has 13 residues. Germline CDR1 is SGHTA and CDR2 is FQGNSA. Trimming pared 3 bases from V and 5 bases from J, leaving 10 bases between. The CDR3: CASSFRMRETQYF. The DNA of the CDR3 is TGTGCCAGCAGCTTTCGGATGCGGGAGACCCAGTACTTC.

This clone has more than one count but fewer than ten. The chain's CDR3 is CAYQGGGGLGEKLFF. The CDR3 DNA reads TGTGCCTACCAGGGGGGTGGGGGCCTGGGAGAAAAACTGTTTTTT. The V call is TRBV7-9, the J call TRBJ1-4; 7 bases align to TRBD1. The CDR3 runs 15 residues. J gave up 8 bases and V 11 bases, and 17 bases lay outside the gene matches. The V gene's germline CDR1 is SEHNR and CDR2 FQNEAQ (reference sequence).

This rearrangement joins TRBV6-5 to TRBJ1-1; perhaps TRBD1 as D (6 bases). The CDR3 is 13 amino acids. V lost 7 bases and J lost 1, with 10 bases in between. Looked up from germline, CDR1 is MNHEY and CDR2 is SVGAGI. This chain's CDR3 is CASIQGANTEAFF. CDR3 sequence (DNA): TGTGCCAGCATACAGGGTGCGAACACTGAAGCTTTCTTT.

The J gene is TRBJ1-5, the V gene TRBV7-9; D ambiguous. The germline V and J ends were trimmed by 3 bases and 4 bases, with 10 bases remaining between them. CDR3 length: 14 amino acids. Germline CDR1 is SEHNR and CDR2 is FQNEAQ (reference sequence). The CDR3 coding sequence is TGTGCCAGCAGCTTGGAGGGTTCTAATCAGCCCCAGCATTTT. Residues: CASSLEGSNQPQHF.

J is TRBJ2-5 and V is TRBV6-5; TRBD1 matches at 7 bases. Germline V gene data show CDR1 as MNHEY and CDR2 as SVGAGI. The J segment lost 2 bases and the V segment lost 5 bases, leaving 5 bases of the junction unmatched. The CDR3 has 14 residues. The CDR3 is CASSRGQVQETQYF. CDR3 coding DNA: TGTGCCAGCAGTCGCGGACAGGTTCAAGAGACCCAGTACTTC.

V usage is TRBV18 and J usage is TRBJ2-3, with no clear D. The CDR3 sequence is 15 residues long. Germline assignment: CDR1 KGHSH and CDR2 LQKENI. Trimming left V 1 base short and J 0 bases short, with 8 bases between. CDR3 sequence (DNA): TGTGCCAGCTCACCACTTTTTCCGAGCACAGATACGCAGTATTTT. This codes for CASSPLFPSTDTQYF.